This entry lists 20 T cell receptor beta chains sequenced from one sample in a study of control samples from healthy donors and cancer patients. Here immunoSEQ multiplex PCR was the method, and the copy in TCRdb shows in-frame clones only, minus some. The repertoire holds about 150,000 clones, about 94% seen once, with around 6.1% in the top ten. What was sequenced was blood. All receptors come from a man in his forties or fifties in good health.

The count of this clone is one. CDR3 nucleotides: TGTGCCATCAGCGATACGGGACTAGCGAGCACCTACAATGAGCAGTTCTTC. Protein product: CAISDTGLASTYNEQFF. This chain joins TRBV10-3 and TRBJ2-1; 10 bases are a match to TRBD2. The CDR3 runs to 17 residues. Germline loops: CDR1 ENHRY, CDR2 SYGVKD. The trim removed 6 bases at V and 2 bases at J, leaving 10 bases unmatched.

This chain joins TRBV5-1 and TRBJ1-2, with D unresolved. This CDR3 is 12 amino acids long. Deletions cut 9 bases from V and 7 bases from J, with 16 bases between. Germline V CDR1 and CDR2: SGHRS, YFSETQ. The CDR3, as DNA: TGCGCCACCCGCTATGACACCGGTGGCTACACCTTC. It specifies CATRYDTGGYTF.

This clone was detected only a few times. The chain is built from TRBV3-1 (or the pseudogene TRBV3-2) and TRBJ1-6, with D unresolved. Germline V lookup: CDR1 LGHDT, CDR2 YNNKEL (reference sequence). The ends were cut back, 1 base at V and 8 bases at J, with 3 bases in the middle. CDR3 length: 12 residues. The CDR3 protein is CASSQGDSPLHF. In DNA, the CDR3 is TGTGCCAGCAGCCAAGGAGATTCACCCCTCCACTTT.

This clone was seen a single time. CDR3 coding DNA: TGTGCCAGCAGACCGTCAGGGGCCGGGAATGAAAAACTGTTTTTT. Translated, it gives CASRPSGAGNEKLFF. This chain uses TRBV25-1 with TRBJ1-4, with D tentatively TRBD1 (6 bases). V was trimmed by 6 bases and J by 5 bases, leaving 16 bases between them. Germline V gives CDR1 MGHDK, CDR2 SYGVNS. This CDR3 has 15 residues.

The chain carries TRBV6-5 and TRBJ1-4; a possible D gene is TRBD1 (5 bases). V dropped 6 bases and J dropped 8 bases, with 16 bases sitting between them. The CDR3 covers 14 residues. The germline V gene encodes CDR1 MNHEY and CDR2 SVGAGI. The CDR3 bases are TGTGCCAGCAGCCGAATAAGCGGGGGGGAAAAACTGTTTTTT. This gives the protein CASSRISGGEKLFF.

The chain is built from TRBV5-4 and TRBJ2-7; 7 positions agree with TRBD1. V lost 0 bases to trimming and J lost 3 bases; unmatched junction nucleotides: 6. Germline CDR1 reads SGHNT; CDR2 reads YYREEE (reference sequence). This CDR3 contains 15 residues. CDR3 bases: TGTGCCAGCAGCTTGGGACAGGGAACTCGCTACGAGCAGTACTTC. Amino acids: CASSLGQGTRYEQYF.

The gene calls are TRBV2 and TRBJ2-7, with unresolved D. Trimming stripped 6 bases from V and 3 bases from J, with 12 bases between. The CDR3 is 13 amino acids. Germline CDR1 is SNHLY and CDR2 is FYNNEI. DNA of the CDR3: TGTGCCAGCAGGGAGCGATTCCTCTACGAGCAGTACTTC. The encoded protein is CASRERFLYEQYF.

This clone was recorded only once. The chain couples TRBV28 to TRBJ2-2; D is perhaps TRBD2 (6 bases). In germline, CDR1 is MDHEN, CDR2 SYDVKM. V gave up 2 bases and J gave up 2 bases, with 6 bases separating them. The CDR3 contains 14 residues. The CDR3 is CASSLTSNTGELFF. The DNA for the CDR3 is TGTGCCAGCAGTTTAACTAGCAACACCGGGGAGCTGTTTTTT.

The gene calls are TRBV2 and TRBJ1-4; 7 bases fit TRBD1. Germline V gives CDR1 SNHLY, CDR2 FYNNEI. With V trimmed by 8 bases and J by 6 bases, 6 bases remained unmatched. CDR3 length equals 13 residues. Written as DNA, the CDR3 is TGTGCCAGCTCGACAGGGATGGATGAAAAACTGTTTTTT. It encodes CASSTGMDEKLFF.

The chain is built from TRBV7-8 and TRBJ1-1; tentatively, D is TRBD1 (6 bases). CDR3 length: 14 amino acids. Germline CDR1 reads SGHVS; CDR2 reads FQNEAQ. V lost 1 base and J lost 4, with 10 bases in between. CDR3 region: CASSLEPTGTEAFF. CDR3 sequence (DNA): TGTGCCAGCAGCTTAGAACCGACAGGCACTGAAGCTTTCTTT.

The V and J genes are TRBV7-9 and TRBJ1-1; 7 bases fit TRBD1. The CDR3 spans 12 residues. CDR1 and CDR2 from the germline V gene are SEHNR and FQNEAQ (reference sequence). Trimming took 1 base from V and 11 from J; bases not matched to a gene: 4. CDR3 in amino acids: CASSLVQGVAFF. The CDR3 DNA sequence: TGTGCCAGCAGCTTAGTTCAGGGGGTCGCTTTCTTT.

The chain carries TRBV4-1 and TRBJ2-7, with D possibly called TRBD1 or TRBD2 (6 bases each). V was pared by 4 bases and J by 2 bases, with 15 bases between. This CDR3 region has 15 residues. The V gene's germline CDR1 is MGHRA and CDR2 YSYEKL. The CDR3 here is CASSRGEGGPYEQYF. CDR3 DNA sequence: TGCGCCAGCAGCCGAGGAGAGGGGGGACCCTACGAGCAGTACTTC.

The V and J genes are TRBV5-1 and TRBJ1-2; maybe TRBD1 (5 bases). Germline CDR1 is SGHRS and CDR2 is YFSETQ. There are 15 residues in the CDR3. V was trimmed by 4 bases and J by 2 bases, leaving 15 bases between them. CDR3 region: CASSPLGLLNYGYTF. The CDR3 DNA reads as TGCGCCAGCAGCCCGTTGGGACTGCTCAACTATGGCTACACCTTC.

V and J are TRBV9 and TRBJ2-7, with 7 bases lining up with TRBD2. The germline V gene encodes CDR1 SGDLS and CDR2 YYNGEE. The trim removed 4 bases at V and 7 bases at J, leaving 11 bases unmatched. CDR3 length: 14 amino acids. The CDR3 is CASSSGFGGGEQYF. The CDR3 nucleotides read TGTGCCAGCAGCTCCGGATTCGGGGGAGGGGAGCAGTACTTC.

V and J are TRBV19 and TRBJ1-5; D gene ambiguous. Germline-derived CDR1 and CDR2 are LNHDA and SQIVND (reference sequence). This CDR3 contains 16 residues. Trimming removed 2 bases from V and 11 bases from J, with 22 bases in between. CDR3 sequence reads: CASSITRSPGAPAQHF. DNA for the CDR3: TGTGCCAGTAGTATAACCCGCAGCCCTGGTGCCCCGGCCCAGCATTTT.

This clone was observed a single time. The J gene is TRBJ2-3, the V gene TRBV4-1; maybe TRBD1 (6 bases). V shed 3 bases and J shed 0 bases, with 7 bases lying between them. CDR3 length: 14 residues. Germline CDR1 and CDR2: MGHRA and YSYEKL. CDR3 DNA sequence: TGCGCCAGCAGCCAGGGGACAAGCACAGATACGCAGTATTTT. Protein sequence: CASSQGTSTDTQYF.

V usage is TRBV6-4 and J usage is TRBJ1-1; D unresolved. CDR1 is MRHNA and CDR2 is SNTAGT in the germline V gene. Trimming pared 6 bases from V and 0 bases from J, leaving 11 bases between. The CDR3 is 14 amino acids. The CDR3 region is CASRPHSLNTEAFF. The CDR3, as DNA: TGTGCCAGCAGGCCACATAGCCTGAACACTGAAGCTTTCTTT.

The chain combines TRBV10-2 with TRBJ2-2; D ambiguous. CDR3 length: 14 residues. Germline V CDR1 and CDR2: WSHSY, SAAADI. Trimming cost V 0 bases and J 3 bases, with 5 bases left between them. The CDR3 loop is CASSESFYTGELFF. CDR3 nucleotide sequence: TGCGCCAGCAGTGAGTCCTTTTACACCGGGGAGCTGTTTTTT.

The V gene is TRBV19, the J gene TRBJ1-5, with TRBD1 as a possible D gene (5 bases). This CDR3 has 15 amino acids. V lost 3 bases, J lost 5 bases, and 14 bases lay in between. Germline-derived CDR1 and CDR2 are LNHDA and SQIVND (reference sequence). Here the CDR3 reads CASSILTGVYQPQHF. CDR3 bases: TGTGCCAGTAGTATCCTCACAGGCGTCTATCAGCCCCAGCATTTT.

This clone was recorded once. This rearrangement joins TRBV11-2 to TRBJ1-4; TRBD1 matches at 7 bases. With 2 bases clipped from V and 5 bases from J, the junction kept 8 bases outside the gene matches. This CDR3 is built from 16 residues. Per the germline V gene, CDR1 is SGHAT and CDR2 is FQNNGV. The CDR3 DNA follows: TGTGCCAGCAGCTTAAGTAGGGGGACAGTCAATGAAAAACTGTTTTTT. It specifies CASSLSRGTVNEKLFF. Full variable domain (rest looked up from reference TRBV11-2 and TRBJ1-4): EAGVAQSPRYKIIEKRQSVAFWCNPISGHATLYWYQQILGQGPKLLIQFQNNGVVDDSQLPKDRFSAERLKGVDSTLKIQPAKLEDSAVYLCASSLSRGTVNEKLFFGSGTQLSVL.